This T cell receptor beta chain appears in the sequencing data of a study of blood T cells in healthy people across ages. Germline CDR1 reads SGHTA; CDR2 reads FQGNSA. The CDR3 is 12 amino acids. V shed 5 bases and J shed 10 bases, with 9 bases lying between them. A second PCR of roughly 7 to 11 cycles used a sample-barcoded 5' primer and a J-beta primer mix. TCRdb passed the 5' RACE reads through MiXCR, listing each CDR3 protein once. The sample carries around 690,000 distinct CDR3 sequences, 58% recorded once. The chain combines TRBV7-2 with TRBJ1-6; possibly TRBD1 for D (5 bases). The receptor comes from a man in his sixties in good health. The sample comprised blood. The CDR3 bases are TGTGCCAGCAGCCCCCGGGACTCACCCCTCCACTTT. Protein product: CASSPRDSPLHF. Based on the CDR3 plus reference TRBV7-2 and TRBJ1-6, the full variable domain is GAGVSQSPSNKVTEKGKDVELRCDPISGHTALYWYRQSLGQGLEFLIYFQGNSAPDKSGLPSDRFSAERTGGSVSTLTIQRTQQEDSAVYLCASSPRDSPLHFGNGTRLTVT.